These T cell receptor beta chains were read from a single sample in a study of blood T cells in healthy people across ages. TCRdb independently ran MiXCR on the 5' RACE reads; one entry per CDR3 protein. The sample includes some 1,500,000 distinct CDR3 sequences, approximately 39% of them seen just once. The sample consisted of blood. These receptors all stem from a woman aged 18-29 years in good health. CDR3s include the opening cysteine and the closing phenylalanine or tryptophan. A D gene is named only where the DNA matches it firmly.

v_gene	d_gene	CDR3aa
TRBV20-1	NA	CSAIDSAGTTDTQYF
TRBV24-1	NA	CATSDSRTDAQYF
TRBV4-3	NA	CASSQERRTNTEAFF
TRBV7-9	TRBD1	CASNRGDNTEAFF
TRBV7-2	NA	CASSLKPSSYNEQFF
TRBV29-1	NA	CSVRGLGTDTQYF
TRBV5-6	NA	CASSLGGGNKNIQYF
TRBV7-2	NA	CASSLAWVTEAFF
TRBV20-1	NA	CSARDLGRGYEQYF
TRBV11-2	TRBD2	CASSRGGGNEQFF
TRBV14	NA	CASSQDRSVVNTEAFF
TRBV5-1	TRBD2	CASSLDTLAGVYNEQFF
TRBV25-1	NA	CASNGGGGQETQYF
TRBV21-1	NA	CASSTGDNEKLFF
TRBV28	TRBD1	CASDRGLGFRGYTF
TRBV28	TRBD1	CASSLPDRDRASQPQHF
TRBV28	NA	CASRPTGAKNIQYF
TRBV7-8	TRBD2	CASSRSAGRTDTQYF
TRBV2	NA	CASSPTSGPNYGYTF
TRBV28	NA	CASSLESQSTEAFF
TRBV27	NA	CASSLLVGLSYNEQFF
TRBV20-1	NA	CSARAPGLSYEQYF
TRBV7-2	NA	CASSPQETYNEQFF
TRBV9	NA	CASSVTQTNTEAFF
TRBV20-1	NA	CSARGSERGTEAFF
TRBV3-1	NA	CVSSQDEGGNYGYTF
TRBV12-3/TRBV12-4	NA	CASSLGQSQYGYTF
TRBV12-3/TRBV12-4	NA	CASSSDGFNYGYTF
TRBV4-1	NA	CASSQDLGANTEAFF